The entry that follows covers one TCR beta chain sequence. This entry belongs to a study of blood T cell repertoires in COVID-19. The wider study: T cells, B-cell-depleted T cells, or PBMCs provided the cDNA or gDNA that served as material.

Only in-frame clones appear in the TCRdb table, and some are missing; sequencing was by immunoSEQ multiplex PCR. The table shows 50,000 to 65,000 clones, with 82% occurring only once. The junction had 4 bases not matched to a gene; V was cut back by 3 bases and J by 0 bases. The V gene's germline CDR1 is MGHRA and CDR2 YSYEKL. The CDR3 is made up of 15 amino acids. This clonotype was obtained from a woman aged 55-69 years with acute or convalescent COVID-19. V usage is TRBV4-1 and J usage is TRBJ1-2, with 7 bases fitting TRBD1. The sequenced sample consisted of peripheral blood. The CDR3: CASSHPGQPNYGYTF. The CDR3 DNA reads TGCGCCAGCAGCCATCCGGGACAGCCTAACTATGGCTACACCTTC.